The TCR beta chain under discussion was sequenced for a study of T cell responses to AZD1222 COVID-19 vaccine. Study overall: Pooling of second doses given at about 4 or about 12 weeks was done. General observations from the study: Reportedly, nearly half of unique spike TCRs recognized epitopes outside B.1.351/B.1.1.7 mutations. Repertoire samples came only from after the peak T cell response. Mostly white British, mostly female donors; authors suggested clonal diversity may be underestimated.

A remark on this clone: Its matching antigen is unknown.

Only in-frame clones appear in the TCRdb table, and some are missing; sequencing was by immunoSEQ multiplex PCR. The sample carries about 120,000 clones, 80% to 90% recorded once. This CDR3 has 15 residues. Germline CDR1 reads SGHTA; CDR2 reads FQGNSA. V lost 0 bases, J lost 1 base, and 10 bases lay in between. The rearrangement uses TRBV7-2 and TRBJ2-7; no clear D. The receptor's source is an adult in good health. Sequencing used peripheral blood, obtained on day 0 of AZD1222 vaccination. The CDR3 spells CASSLALGRSYEQYF. In DNA form, the CDR3 reads TGTGCCAGCAGCTTAGCCCTCGGCAGATCCTACGAGCAGTACTTC.